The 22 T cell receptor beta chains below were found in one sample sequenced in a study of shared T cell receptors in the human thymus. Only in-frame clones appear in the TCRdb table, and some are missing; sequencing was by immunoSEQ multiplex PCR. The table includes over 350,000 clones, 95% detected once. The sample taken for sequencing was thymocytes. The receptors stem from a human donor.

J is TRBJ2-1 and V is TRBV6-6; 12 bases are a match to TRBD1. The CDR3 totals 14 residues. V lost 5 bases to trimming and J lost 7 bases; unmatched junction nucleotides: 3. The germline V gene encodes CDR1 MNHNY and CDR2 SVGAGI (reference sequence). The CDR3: CASSGGQGANEQFF. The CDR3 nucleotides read TGTGCCAGCAGTGGGGGACAGGGGGCGAATGAGCAGTTCTTC.

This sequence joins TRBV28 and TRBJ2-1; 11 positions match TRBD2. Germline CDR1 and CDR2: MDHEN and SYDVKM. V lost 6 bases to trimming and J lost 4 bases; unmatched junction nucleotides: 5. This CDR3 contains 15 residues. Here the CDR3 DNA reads TGTGCCAGCAGGCCGACTAGCGGGGATTACAATGAGCAGTTCTTC. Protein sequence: CASRPTSGDYNEQFF.

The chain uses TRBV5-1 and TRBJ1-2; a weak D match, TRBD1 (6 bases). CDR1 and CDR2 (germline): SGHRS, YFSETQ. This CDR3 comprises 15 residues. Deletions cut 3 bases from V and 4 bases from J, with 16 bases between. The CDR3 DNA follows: TGCGCCAGCAGCTCGGGGGCAAACCGGAGCTATGGCTACACCTTC. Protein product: CASSSGANRSYGYTF.

Written as DNA, the CDR3 is TGTGCCAGTAGTATGGAGTATCAGCCCCAGCATTTT. It codes for CASSMEYQPQHF. This chain links TRBV19 with TRBJ1-5; no clear D. Trimming removed 3 bases at V and 5 bases at J, with 5 bases between. The V gene's germline CDR1 is LNHDA and CDR2 SQIVND (reference sequence). The CDR3 has 12 residues. Full variable domain (remainder filled in from reference TRBV19 and TRBJ1-5): DGGITQSPKYLFRKEGQNVTLSCEQNLNHDAMYWYRQDPGQGLRLIYYSQIVNDFQKGDIAEGYSVSREKKESFPLTVTSAQKNPTAFYLCASSMEYQPQHFGDGTRLSIL.

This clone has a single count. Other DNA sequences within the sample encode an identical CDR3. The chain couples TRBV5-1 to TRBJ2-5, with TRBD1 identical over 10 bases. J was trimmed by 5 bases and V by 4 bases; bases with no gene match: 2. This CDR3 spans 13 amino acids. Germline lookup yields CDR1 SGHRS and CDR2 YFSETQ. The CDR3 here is CASSPTGGETQYF. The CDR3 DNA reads TGCGCCAGCAGCCCGACAGGGGGCGAGACCCAGTACTTC.

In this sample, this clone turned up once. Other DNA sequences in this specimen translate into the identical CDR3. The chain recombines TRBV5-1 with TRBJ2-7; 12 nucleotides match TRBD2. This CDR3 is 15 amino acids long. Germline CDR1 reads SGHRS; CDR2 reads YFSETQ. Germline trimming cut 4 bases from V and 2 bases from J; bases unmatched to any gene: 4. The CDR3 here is CASSPGLAGPYEQYF. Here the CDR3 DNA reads TGCGCCAGCAGCCCTGGACTAGCGGGGCCCTACGAGCAGTACTTC.

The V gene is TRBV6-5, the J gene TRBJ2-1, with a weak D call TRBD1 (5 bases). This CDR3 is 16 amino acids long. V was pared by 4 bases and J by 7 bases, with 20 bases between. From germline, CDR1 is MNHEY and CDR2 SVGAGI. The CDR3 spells CASSFTELAGPNEQFF. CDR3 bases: TGTGCCAGCAGTTTCACAGAGTTGGCAGGGCCTAATGAGCAGTTCTTC.

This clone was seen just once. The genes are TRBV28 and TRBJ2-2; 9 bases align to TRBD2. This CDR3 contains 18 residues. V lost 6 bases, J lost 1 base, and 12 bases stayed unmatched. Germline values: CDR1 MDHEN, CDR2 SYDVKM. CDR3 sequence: CASRGESASGMNTGELFF. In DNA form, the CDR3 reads TGTGCCAGCAGAGGTGAGTCGGCTAGCGGGATGAACACCGGGGAGCTGTTTTTT.

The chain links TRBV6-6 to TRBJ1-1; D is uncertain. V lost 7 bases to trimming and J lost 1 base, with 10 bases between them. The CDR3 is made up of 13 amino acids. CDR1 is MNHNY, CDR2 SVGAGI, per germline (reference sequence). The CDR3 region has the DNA TGTGCCAGCATGCTGAGGGAGAACACTGAAGCTTTCTTT. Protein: CASMLRENTEAFF.

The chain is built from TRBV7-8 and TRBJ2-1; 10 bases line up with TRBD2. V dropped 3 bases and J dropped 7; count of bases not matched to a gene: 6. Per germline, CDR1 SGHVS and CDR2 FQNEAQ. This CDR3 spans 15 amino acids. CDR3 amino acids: CASSFRLAGGNEQFF. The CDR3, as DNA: TGTGCCAGCAGCTTCAGACTAGCGGGTGGTAATGAGCAGTTCTTC.

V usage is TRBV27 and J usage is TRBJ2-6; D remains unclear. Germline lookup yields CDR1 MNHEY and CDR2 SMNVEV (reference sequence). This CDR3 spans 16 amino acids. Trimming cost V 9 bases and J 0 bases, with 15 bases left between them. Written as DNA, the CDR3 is TGTGCCAGTCATCCACGGGCTCGCTCTGGGGCCAACGTCCTGACTTTC. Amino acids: CASHPRARSGANVLTF. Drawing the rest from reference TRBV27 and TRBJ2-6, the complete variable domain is EAQVTQNPRYLITVTGKKLTVTCSQNMNHEYMSWYRQDPGLGLRQIYYSMNVEVTDKGDVPEGYKVSRKEKRNFPLILESPSPNQTSLYFCASHPRARSGANVLTFGAGSRLTVL.

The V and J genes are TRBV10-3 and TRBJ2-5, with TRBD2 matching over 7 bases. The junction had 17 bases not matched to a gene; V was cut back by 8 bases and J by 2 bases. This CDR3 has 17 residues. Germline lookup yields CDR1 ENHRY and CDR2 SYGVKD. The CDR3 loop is CAISRILGGSAQETQYF. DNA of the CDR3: TGTGCCATCTCTAGGATTCTTGGCGGGAGTGCTCAAGAGACCCAGTACTTC.

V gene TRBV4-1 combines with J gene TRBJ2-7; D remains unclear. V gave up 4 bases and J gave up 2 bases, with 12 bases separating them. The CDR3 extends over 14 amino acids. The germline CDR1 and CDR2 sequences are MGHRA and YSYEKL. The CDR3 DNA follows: TGCGCCAGCAGCCGGACGACGGGCCCCTACGAGCAGTACTTC. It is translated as CASSRTTGPYEQYF.

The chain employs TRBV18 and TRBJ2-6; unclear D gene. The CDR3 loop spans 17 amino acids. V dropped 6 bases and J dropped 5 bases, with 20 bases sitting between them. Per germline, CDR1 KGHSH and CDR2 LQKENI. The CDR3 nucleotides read TGTGCCAGCTCCTCCGTAGGAGATGCCGGCTGGGCCAACGTCCTGACTTTC. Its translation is CASSSVGDAGWANVLTF.

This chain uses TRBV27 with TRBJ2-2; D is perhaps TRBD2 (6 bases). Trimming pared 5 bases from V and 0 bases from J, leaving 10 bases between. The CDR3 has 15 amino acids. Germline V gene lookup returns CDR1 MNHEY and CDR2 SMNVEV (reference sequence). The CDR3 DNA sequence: TGTGCCAGCAGTCGGGAGACTCCGAACACCGGGGAGCTGTTTTTT. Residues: CASSRETPNTGELFF.

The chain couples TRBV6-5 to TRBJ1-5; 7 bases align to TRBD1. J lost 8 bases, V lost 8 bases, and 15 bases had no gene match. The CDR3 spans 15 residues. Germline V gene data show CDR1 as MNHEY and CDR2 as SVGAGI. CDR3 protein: CASGYKGAHLKPQHF. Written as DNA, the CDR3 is TGTGCCAGCGGATATAAGGGGGCGCATTTAAAGCCCCAGCATTTT.

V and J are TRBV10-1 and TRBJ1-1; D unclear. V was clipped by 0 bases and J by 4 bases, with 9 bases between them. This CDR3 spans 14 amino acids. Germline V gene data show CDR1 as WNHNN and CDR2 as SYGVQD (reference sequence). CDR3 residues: CASSESPSGTEAFF. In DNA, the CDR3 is TGCGCCAGCAGTGAGTCGCCTTCGGGCACTGAAGCTTTCTTT.

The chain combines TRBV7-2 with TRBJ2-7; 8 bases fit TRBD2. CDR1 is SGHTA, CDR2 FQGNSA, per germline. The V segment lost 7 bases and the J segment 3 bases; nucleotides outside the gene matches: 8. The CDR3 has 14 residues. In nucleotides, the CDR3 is TGTGCCAGCATCGAACAGCGGGGGAACTACGAGCAGTACTTC. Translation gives CASIEQRGNYEQYF.

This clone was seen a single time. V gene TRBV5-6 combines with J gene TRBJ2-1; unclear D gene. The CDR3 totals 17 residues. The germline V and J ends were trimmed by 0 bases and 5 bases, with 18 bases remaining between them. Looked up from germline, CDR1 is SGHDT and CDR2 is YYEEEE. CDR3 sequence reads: CASSLAERHGLDNEQFF. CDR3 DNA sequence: TGTGCCAGCAGCTTGGCCGAAAGGCACGGTCTCGACAATGAGCAGTTCTTC.

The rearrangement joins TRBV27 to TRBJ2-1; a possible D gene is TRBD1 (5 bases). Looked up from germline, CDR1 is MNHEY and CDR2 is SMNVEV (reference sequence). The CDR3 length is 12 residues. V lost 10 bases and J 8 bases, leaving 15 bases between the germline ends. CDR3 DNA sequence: TGTGCCACCCTGACAAGGGGTTATGAGCAGTTCTTC. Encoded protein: CATLTRGYEQFF.

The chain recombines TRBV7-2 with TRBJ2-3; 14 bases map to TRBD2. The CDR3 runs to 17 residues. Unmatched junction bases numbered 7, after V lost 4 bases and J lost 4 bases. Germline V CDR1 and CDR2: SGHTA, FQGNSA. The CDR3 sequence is CASSSGTSGSRADTQYF. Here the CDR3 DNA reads TGTGCCAGCAGCTCCGGGACTAGCGGGAGTAGGGCAGATACGCAGTATTTT.

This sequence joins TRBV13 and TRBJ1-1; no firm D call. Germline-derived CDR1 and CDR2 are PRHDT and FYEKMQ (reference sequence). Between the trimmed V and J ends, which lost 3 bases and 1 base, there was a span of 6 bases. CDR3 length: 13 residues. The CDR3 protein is CASSFSRNTEAFF. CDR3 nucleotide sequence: TGTGCCAGCAGCTTTAGTAGGAACACTGAAGCTTTCTTT.